A selection of T cell receptor beta chains follows, all from one sample in a study of metastatic and nonmetastatic thyroid tumors. TCRdb reprocessed the PCR reads via MiXCR. The sample shows 20,000 to 25,000 clones, 20% to 25% of them seen only once. The sample taken for sequencing was tumor tissue. These receptors came from a female donor with papillary thyroid cancer or a benign thyroid nodule (not recorded which). Some clones in this sample may be carry-over from other donors' samples. Both conserved end residues are part of each CDR3. The order of the fields is clone size, V gene, J gene, D gene, CDR3 DNA, CDR3 protein. A D gene is named only where the DNA matches it firmly. Clone size is shown for a subset of rows, as once, few, many or a class of expanded clone.

.	TRBV11-2	TRBJ2-1	TRBD1	TGTGCCAGCAGCCGCCAGGCCCCGGGGACAGGGGTAGGCAATGAGCAGTTCTTC	CASSRQAPGTGVGNEQFF
.	TRBV5-1	TRBJ2-5	TRBD2	TGCGCCAGCAGCCTCCCCCACGGGAGGGTTGAAGAGACCCAGTACTTC	CASSLPHGRVEETQYF
many	TRBV5-6	TRBJ2-7	TRBD1	TGTGCCAGCAGAAGACGGGACAGCGAGCAGTACTTC	CASRRRDSEQYF
.	TRBV3-1	TRBJ1-1	.	TGTGCCAGCAGCCAAGGCGAGGGCACTGAAGCTTTCTTT	CASSQGEGTEAFF
medium-sized	TRBV6-5	TRBJ2-7	.	TGTGCCAGCAGTTACGCGGAGGCCGGGTACGAGCAGTACTTC	CASSYAEAGYEQYF
many	TRBV24-1	TRBJ2-1	TRBD1	TGTGCCACCAGTGATGCGGGACAGGGAAACAATGAGCAGTTCTTC	CATSDAGQGNNEQFF
.	TRBV6-5	TRBJ1-1	.	TGTGCCAGCAGTTACAAGGGTACGGCTTTCTTT	CASSYKGTAFF
.	TRBV11-2	TRBJ2-1	.	TGTGCCAGCGGCTTAGTTTCGGGAGCGGGCTACAATGAGCAGTTCTTC	CASGLVSGAGYNEQFF
.	TRBV12-3/TRBV12-4	TRBJ2-7	.	TGTGCCAGCAGTGTAACAGTCTACGAGCAGTACTTC	CASSVTVYEQYF
few	TRBV20-1	TRBJ1-5	TRBD1	TGCAGTGCTAGAGTACCCCAGGGGGCCGGTCAGCCCCAGCATTTT	CSARVPQGAGQPQHF
.	TRBV6-2/TRBV6-3	TRBJ2-7	.	TGTGCCAGCAGTTACGGGGGGACAGCGCATTACGAGCAGTACTTC	CASSYGGTAHYEQYF